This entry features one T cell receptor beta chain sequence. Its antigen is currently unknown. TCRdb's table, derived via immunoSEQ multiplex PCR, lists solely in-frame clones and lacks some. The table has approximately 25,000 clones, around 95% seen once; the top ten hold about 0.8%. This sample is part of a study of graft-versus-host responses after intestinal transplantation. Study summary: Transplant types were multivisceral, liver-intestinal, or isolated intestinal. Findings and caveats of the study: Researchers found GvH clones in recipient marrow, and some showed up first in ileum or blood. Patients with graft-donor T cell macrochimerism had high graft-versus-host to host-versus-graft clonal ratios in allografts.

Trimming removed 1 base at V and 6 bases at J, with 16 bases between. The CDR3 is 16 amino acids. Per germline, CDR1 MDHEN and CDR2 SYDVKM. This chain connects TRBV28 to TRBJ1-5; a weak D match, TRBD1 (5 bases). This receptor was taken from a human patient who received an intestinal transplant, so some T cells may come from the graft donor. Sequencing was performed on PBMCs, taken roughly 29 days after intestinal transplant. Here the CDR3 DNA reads TGTGCCAGCAGTTTATTGGCAGGGAGTCTTGGTCAGCCCCAGCATTTT. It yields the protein CASSLLAGSLGQPQHF.